This T cell receptor (beta chain) was recorded in a study of CD8+ T cells in alopecia areata. Study summary: Treatment comprised oral tofacitinib, 5 to 10 mg twice daily, in treated patients. Tofacitinib continued for 6 to 18 months and was then withheld for 6 months.

Collected material from alopecia areata patients comprised lesional scalp punch biopsies and peripheral blood. Whole-study findings and limits: Compared with normal scalp, lesional scalp had higher clonality and more expanded CD8+ clones. Resident alphabeta T cells of normal skin are also sequenced in scalp samples.

RNA extraction was followed by reverse transcription into cDNA, which acted as the sequencing template. The table came from immunoSEQ multiplex PCR; TCRdb's copy has only in-frame clones and leaves some out. This table has 11,000 or so clones, around 63% appearing once. Germline assignment: CDR1 SGHDT and CDR2 YYEEEE. The V end was cut by 4 bases, the J end by 4 bases, with 11 bases between. The CDR3 is 13 amino acids. Details on this clone: What it binds is unknown.

The sample comprised skin. The chain uses TRBV5-6 and TRBJ1-1; perhaps TRBD1 as D (6 bases). The receptor was derived from a human donor with alopecia areata. Here the CDR3 reads CASSLGQLTEAFF. CDR3 coding DNA: TGTGCCAGCAGCCTCGGACAGCTCACTGAAGCTTTCTTT.